Below are 13 T cell receptor beta chains sequenced from a single sample in a study of blood T cell repertoires in COVID-19. Assay: immunoSEQ multiplex PCR; the TCRdb copy retains only in-frame clones and omits some. The sample consists of around 340,000 clones, roughly 90% of them appearing once. Sequencing was carried out using PBMCs or T cells enriched from blood (not recorded which). All receptors derive from a woman between 25 and 40 years old who had been exposed to COVID-19.

The chain links TRBV24-1 to TRBJ2-1, with a weak D call TRBD2 (6 bases). The V gene lost 4 bases and the J gene lost 11 bases, with 17 bases spanning the gap. The germline CDR1 and CDR2 sequences are KGHDR and SFDVKD. The CDR3 spans 14 residues. CDR3 coding DNA: TGTGCCACCAGTGACCCCGGGACTGACGAGAAGCAGTTCTTC. Residues: CATSDPGTDEKQFF.

The CDR3 sequence: CAWSLSLYEQYF. The DNA of the CDR3 is TGTGCCTGGAGTTTAAGCCTCTACGAGCAGTACTTC. This chain links TRBV30 with TRBJ2-7; no clear D. The CDR3 loop spans 12 amino acids. CDR1 is GTSNPN, CDR2 SVGIG, per germline (reference sequence). V lost 2 bases to trimming and J lost 3 bases, with 8 bases between them.

CDR3 residues: CASSLTPRGNHYGYTF. In nucleotides, the CDR3 is TGTGCCAGCAGCTTGACACCTAGGGGGAATCACTATGGCTACACCTTC. V and J are TRBV5-6 and TRBJ1-2, with D perhaps matching TRBD1 (6 bases). The CDR3 is made up of 16 amino acids. V lost 1 base, J lost 3 bases, and 16 bases lay in between. CDR1 and CDR2 (germline): SGHDT, YYEEEE.

The J gene is TRBJ2-1, the V gene TRBV28, with 11 bases lining up with TRBD2. CDR1 is MDHEN and CDR2 is SYDVKM in the germline V gene. V trimming: 7 bases; J trimming: 6 bases; junction bases outside the gene matches: 5. The CDR3 spans 14 residues. In DNA, the CDR3 is TGTGCCAGCAAACGACTAGCGGGAACCAATGAGCAGTTCTTC. Translating gives CASKRLAGTNEQFF.

This chain uses TRBV6-6 with TRBJ1-3; 7 bases match TRBD1. Unmatched junction bases numbered 10, after V lost 5 bases and J lost 3 bases. Germline assignment: CDR1 MNHNY and CDR2 SVGAGI (reference sequence). The length of the CDR3 is 16 residues. For the CDR3, the DNA is TGTGCCAGCAGTCGAATGACAGGGCTTGGTGGAAACACCATATATTTT. Its translation: CASSRMTGLGGNTIYF.

This chain links TRBV28 with TRBJ2-5; TRBD1 agrees at 7 bases. V gave up 10 bases and J gave up 4 bases; unmatched junction bases: 9. CDR1 and CDR2 (germline): MDHEN, SYDVKM. The CDR3 contains 13 residues. The CDR3 coding sequence is TGTGCCAACCTGCCGGGACAGCTAGAGACCCAGTACTTC. Translation gives CANLPGQLETQYF.

The chain combines TRBV11-2 with TRBJ2-5, with D perhaps matching TRBD2 (5 bases). V was pared by 5 bases and J by 5 bases, with 15 bases between. Germline V lookup: CDR1 SGHAT, CDR2 FQNNGV. The CDR3 contains 14 residues. The chain's CDR3 is CASSSGPLGETQYF. CDR3 nucleotides: TGTGCCAGCAGCAGCGGACCGCTGGGGGAGACCCAGTACTTC.

On this clone itself: An end of the junction differs from the germline gene, which may be a read error. The chain joins TRBV19 to TRBJ2-1, with 7 bases that match TRBD1. Germline values: CDR1 LNHDA, CDR2 SQIVND (reference sequence). The CDR3 consists of 15 residues. The CDR3 bases are TGTGCCAGTAGGATAGGGACAGTTACCTACAATGAGCAGTTCTTC. Translated: CASRIGTVTYNEQFF.

The CDR3 is CASSSGQVAYEQYF. In DNA form, the CDR3 reads TGTGCCAGCAGCTCCGGACAGGTGGCCTACGAGCAGTACTTC. This sequence joins TRBV5-5 and TRBJ2-7; 7 bases map to TRBD1. V shed 3 bases, J shed 2 bases, and the junction held 5 bases outside the gene matches. Germline V gene data show CDR1 as SGHKS and CDR2 as YYEKEE (reference sequence). The CDR3 is 14 residues long.

The chain recombines TRBV6-5 with TRBJ1-2; TRBD1 matches at 9 bases. After removal of 5 bases from V and 2 bases from J, the junction contained 3 bases not matched to a gene. Germline V lookup: CDR1 MNHEY, CDR2 SVGAGI. CDR3 length: 14 residues. In nucleotides, the CDR3 is TGTGCCAGCAGTAGGGACAGGGAAAACTATGGCTACACCTTC. It encodes CASSRDRENYGYTF.

The chain links TRBV3-1 (or the pseudogene TRBV3-2) to TRBJ1-4; 10 bases are shared with TRBD1. Germline assignment: CDR1 LGHDT and CDR2 YNNKEL (reference sequence). Trimming cost V 4 bases and J 2 bases; bases outside gene matches: 4. This CDR3 spans 16 amino acids. The CDR3 DNA reads TGTGCCAGCAGCCTCTGGGGACAGGGGACTAATGAAAAACTGTTTTTT. As protein: CASSLWGQGTNEKLFF.

The chain uses TRBV23-1 and TRBJ2-7; 7 bases fit TRBD2. TRBV23-1 is filed as an ORF, its function uncertain. V lost 7 bases to trimming and J lost 2 bases; unmatched junction nucleotides: 20. CDR3 length: 18 amino acids. CDR3 sequence reads: CASNNSLAVGAVTYEQYF. The DNA for the CDR3 is TGCGCCAGCAATAATTCCCTAGCGGTAGGGGCCGTAACCTACGAGCAGTACTTC.

Only a few counts were recorded for this clone. The chain is built from TRBV18 and TRBJ2-1; maybe TRBD2 (5 bases). V gave up 2 bases and J gave up 5 bases, with 22 bases separating them. CDR3 length equals 18 residues. From germline, CDR1 is KGHSH and CDR2 LQKENI. The CDR3 sequence is CASSPNAPGEFNHNEQFF. The DNA of the CDR3 is TGTGCCAGCTCACCAAATGCCCCCGGGGAATTCAATCACAATGAGCAGTTCTTC.